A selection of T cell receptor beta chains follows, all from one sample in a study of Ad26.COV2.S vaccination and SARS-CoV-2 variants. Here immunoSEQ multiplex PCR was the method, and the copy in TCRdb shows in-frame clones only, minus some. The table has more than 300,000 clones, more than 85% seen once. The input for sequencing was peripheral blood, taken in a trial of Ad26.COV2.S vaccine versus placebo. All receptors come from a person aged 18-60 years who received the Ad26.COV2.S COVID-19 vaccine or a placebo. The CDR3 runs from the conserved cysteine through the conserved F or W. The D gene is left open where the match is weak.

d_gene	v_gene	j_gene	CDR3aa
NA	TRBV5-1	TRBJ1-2	CASSPAGSTDYGYTF
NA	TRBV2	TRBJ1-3	CASSEEGRSGNTIYF
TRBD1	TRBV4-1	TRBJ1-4	CASSLNWDSDNEKLFF
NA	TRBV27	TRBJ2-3	CASSAFTGTASTDTQYF
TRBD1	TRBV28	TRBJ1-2	CASTRRGQVGVSGYTF
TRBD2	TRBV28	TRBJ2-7	CASTPTSGRREQYF
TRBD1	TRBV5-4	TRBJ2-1	CASSLGTGGSDEQFF
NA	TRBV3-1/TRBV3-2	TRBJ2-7	CASSQDLNSYEQYF
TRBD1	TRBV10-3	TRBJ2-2	CAIFGQGITSSSGELFF
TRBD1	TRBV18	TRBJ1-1	CASSPLTGTGTEAFF
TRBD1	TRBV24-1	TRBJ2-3	CATSETRQGADTQYF
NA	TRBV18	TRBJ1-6	CASSTLPRASRYNSPLHF
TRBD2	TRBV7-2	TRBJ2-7	CASSLGSRGGSYEQYF
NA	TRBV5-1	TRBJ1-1	CASSLQGKGTEAFF
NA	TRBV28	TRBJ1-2	CASSLSGQYVNYGYTF
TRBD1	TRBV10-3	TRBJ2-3	CAISPDRAGTDTQYF
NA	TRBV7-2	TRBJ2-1	CASSLSGTDYNEQFF
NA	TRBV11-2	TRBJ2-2	CASSLLVGGVTGELFF
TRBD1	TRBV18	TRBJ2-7	CASSPLDRVNEQYF
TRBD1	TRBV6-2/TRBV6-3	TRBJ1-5	CASSYSLQGGQPQHF
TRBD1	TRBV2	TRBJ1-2	CASSRRDRGTIHYGYTF
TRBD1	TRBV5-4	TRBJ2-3	CASSPVPGQGVTDTQYF
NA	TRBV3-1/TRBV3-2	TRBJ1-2	CASSSTGLGYTF
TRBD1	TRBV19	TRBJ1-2	CASRSRQGDYGYTF
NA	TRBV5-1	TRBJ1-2	CASSLGQADTNYGYTF
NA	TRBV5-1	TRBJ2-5	CASSFDLRETQYF
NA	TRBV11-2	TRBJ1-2	CASSLGQGDYGYTF
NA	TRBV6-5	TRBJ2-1	CASSYSTVFYNEQFF
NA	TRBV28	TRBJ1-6	CASRPQSSPLHF
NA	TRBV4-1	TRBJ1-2	CASSLGREGYGYTF
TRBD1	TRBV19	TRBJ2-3	CASSIRDSPTDTQYF
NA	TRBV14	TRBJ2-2	CASSRERTDTGELFF
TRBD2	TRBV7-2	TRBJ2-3	CASSLGSGVSTDTQYF
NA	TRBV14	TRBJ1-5	CASSRGGGNQPQHF
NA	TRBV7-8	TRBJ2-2	CASSLEGANTGELFF
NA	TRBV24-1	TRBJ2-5	CATSDLRQGETQYF
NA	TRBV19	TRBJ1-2	CASSRDYGYTF
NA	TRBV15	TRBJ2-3	CATSAKDLTDTQYF
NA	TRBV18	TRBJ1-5	CASSPVGAGDQPQHF
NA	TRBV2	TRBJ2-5	CASGSGLSQETQYF
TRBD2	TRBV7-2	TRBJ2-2	CASSSSGSGTGELFF
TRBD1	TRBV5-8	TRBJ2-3	CASSLGQGDRTDTQYF
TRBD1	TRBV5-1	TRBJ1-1	CASSLGQGLGAFF
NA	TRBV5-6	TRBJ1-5	CASSGGQHNQPQHF
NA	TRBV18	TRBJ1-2	CASSPPGGYGYTF
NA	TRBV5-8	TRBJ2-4	CASSSGRFLAKNIQYF
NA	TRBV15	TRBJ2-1	CATSRDPTDEQFF
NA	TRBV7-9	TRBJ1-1	CASSFDQNTEAFF
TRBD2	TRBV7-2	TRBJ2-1	CASSLAAGGPNEQFF
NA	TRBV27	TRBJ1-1	CASSLFPGANTEAFF
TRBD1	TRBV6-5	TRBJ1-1	CASNPTGLNTEAFF
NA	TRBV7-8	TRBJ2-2	CASSPRRVGANTGELFF
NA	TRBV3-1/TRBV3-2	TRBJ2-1	CASSQDPGSVPHNEQFF
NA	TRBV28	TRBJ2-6	CASSLWGSGANVLTF
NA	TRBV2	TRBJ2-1	CASSRNPLNEQFF
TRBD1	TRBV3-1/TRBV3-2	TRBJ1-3	CASSQDRGSTGDLRNTIYF
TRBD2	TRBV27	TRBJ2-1	CASSPGLAEPRGTEQFF
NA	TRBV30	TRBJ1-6	CAWSGGHSPLHF
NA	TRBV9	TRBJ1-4	CASSVGQANEKLFF
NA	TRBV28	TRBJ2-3	CASSFQGSPDTQYF